This T cell receptor beta chain appears in the sequencing data of a study of blood T cell repertoires in COVID-19. For the study at large: Samples came from the United States, Italy and Spain, spanning acute and convalescent COVID-19. From T cells, B-cell-depleted T cells, or PBMCs came the material, which was cDNA or gDNA.

With 5 bases removed from V and 9 bases from J, the gap between germline ends came to 11 bases. This CDR3 contains 12 residues. CDR1 and CDR2 from the germline V gene are SGHAT and FQNNGV. As processed by the authors: How many nucleated cells were present was estimated from reference gene primer amplification. This table comes from immunoSEQ multiplex PCR, and its TCRdb copy is limited to in-frame clones, with some not included. From that table come the V and J calls and clone size; the DNA was used to work out D and trimming. The sample consists of about 150,000 clones, around 75% of them appearing once. The Seattle patients, enrolled during active infection, were followed longitudinally.

The source is a woman in her seventies with COVID-19, enrolled during active disease. This chain links TRBV11-2 with TRBJ2-1; D might be TRBD1 (5 bases). Source material: peripheral blood. CDR3 DNA sequence: TGTGCCAGCAGCCAGACAGACACTGAGCAGTTCTTC. It specifies CASSQTDTEQFF.